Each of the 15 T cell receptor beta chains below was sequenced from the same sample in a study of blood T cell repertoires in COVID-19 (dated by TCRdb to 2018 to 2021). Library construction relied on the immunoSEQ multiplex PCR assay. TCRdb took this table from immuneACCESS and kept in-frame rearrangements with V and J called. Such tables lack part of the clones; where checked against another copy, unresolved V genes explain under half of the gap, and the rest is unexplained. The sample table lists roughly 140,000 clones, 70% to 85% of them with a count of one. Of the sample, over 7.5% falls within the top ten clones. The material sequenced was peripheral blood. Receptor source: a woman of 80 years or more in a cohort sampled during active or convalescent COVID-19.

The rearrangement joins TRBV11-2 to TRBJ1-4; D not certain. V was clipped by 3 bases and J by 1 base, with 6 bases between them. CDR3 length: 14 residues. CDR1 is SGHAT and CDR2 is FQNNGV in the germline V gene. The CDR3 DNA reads TGTGCCAGCAGCTTTAGCGGAACTAATGAAAAACTGTTTTTT. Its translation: CASSFSGTNEKLFF.

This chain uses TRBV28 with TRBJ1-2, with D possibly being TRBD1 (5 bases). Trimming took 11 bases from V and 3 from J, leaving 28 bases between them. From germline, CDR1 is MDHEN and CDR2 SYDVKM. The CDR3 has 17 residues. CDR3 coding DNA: TGTGCCGTGCAAACCCTTCTCACTACAGGCTTTCACTATGGCTACACCTTC. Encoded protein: CAVQTLLTTGFHYGYTF.

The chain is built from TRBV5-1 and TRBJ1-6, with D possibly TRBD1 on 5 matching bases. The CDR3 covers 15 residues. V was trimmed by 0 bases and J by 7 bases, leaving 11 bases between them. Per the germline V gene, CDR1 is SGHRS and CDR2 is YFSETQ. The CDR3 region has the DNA TGCGCCAGCAGCTTGGGGACAAGCCCGAATTCACCCCTCCACTTT. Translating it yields CASSLGTSPNSPLHF.

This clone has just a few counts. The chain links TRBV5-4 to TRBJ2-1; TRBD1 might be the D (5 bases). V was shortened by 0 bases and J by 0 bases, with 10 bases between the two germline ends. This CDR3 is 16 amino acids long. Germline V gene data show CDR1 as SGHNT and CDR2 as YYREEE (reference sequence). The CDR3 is CASSLGPRGSYNEQFF. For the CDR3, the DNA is TGTGCCAGCAGCTTGGGTCCTAGGGGCTCCTACAATGAGCAGTTCTTC.

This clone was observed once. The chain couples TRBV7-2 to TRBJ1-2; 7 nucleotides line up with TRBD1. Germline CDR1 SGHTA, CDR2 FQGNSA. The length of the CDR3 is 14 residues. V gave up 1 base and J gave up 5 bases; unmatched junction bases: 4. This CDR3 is CASSLDPGGYGYTF. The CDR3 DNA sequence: TGTGCCAGCAGCTTAGACCCAGGGGGATATGGCTACACCTTC.

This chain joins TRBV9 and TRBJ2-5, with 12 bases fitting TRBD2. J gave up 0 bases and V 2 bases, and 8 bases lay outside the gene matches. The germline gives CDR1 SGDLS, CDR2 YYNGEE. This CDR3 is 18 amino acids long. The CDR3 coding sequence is TGTGCCAGCAGCGTGGGGCTAGCGGGGGGGCAGTACCAAGAGACCCAGTACTTC. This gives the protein CASSVGLAGGQYQETQYF. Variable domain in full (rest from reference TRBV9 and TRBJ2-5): DSGVTQTPKHLITATGQRVTLRCSPRSGDLSVYWYQQSLDQGLQFLIQYYNGEERAKGNILERFSAQQFPDLHSELNLSSLELGDSALYFCASSVGLAGGQYQETQYFGPGTRLLVL.

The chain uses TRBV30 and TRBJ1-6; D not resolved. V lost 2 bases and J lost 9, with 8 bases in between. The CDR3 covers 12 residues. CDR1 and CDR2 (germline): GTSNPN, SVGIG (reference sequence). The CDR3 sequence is CAWSPTSSPLHF. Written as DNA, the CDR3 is TGTGCCTGGAGTCCAACTTCTTCACCCCTCCACTTT.

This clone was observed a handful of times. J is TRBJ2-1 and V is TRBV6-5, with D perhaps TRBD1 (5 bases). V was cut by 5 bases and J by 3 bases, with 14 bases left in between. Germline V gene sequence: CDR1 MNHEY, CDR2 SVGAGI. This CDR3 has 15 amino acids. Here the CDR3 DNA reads TGTGCCAGCAGTAGAGACAGTGGGGACTACAATGAGCAGTTCTTC. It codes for CASSRDSGDYNEQFF.

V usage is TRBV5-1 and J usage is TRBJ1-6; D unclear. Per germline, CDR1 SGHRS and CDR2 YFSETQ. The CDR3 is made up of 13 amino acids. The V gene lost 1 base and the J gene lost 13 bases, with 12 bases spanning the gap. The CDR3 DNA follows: TGCGCCAGCAGCTTGAGTGAGGGTATCCCCCTCCACTTT. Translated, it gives CASSLSEGIPLHF.

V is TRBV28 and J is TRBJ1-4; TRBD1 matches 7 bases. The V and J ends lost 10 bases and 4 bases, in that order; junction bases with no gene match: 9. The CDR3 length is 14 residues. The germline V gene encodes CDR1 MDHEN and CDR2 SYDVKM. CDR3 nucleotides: TGTGCCACCTCATACAGGGGCCTTAATGAAAAACTGTTTTTT. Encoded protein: CATSYRGLNEKLFF.

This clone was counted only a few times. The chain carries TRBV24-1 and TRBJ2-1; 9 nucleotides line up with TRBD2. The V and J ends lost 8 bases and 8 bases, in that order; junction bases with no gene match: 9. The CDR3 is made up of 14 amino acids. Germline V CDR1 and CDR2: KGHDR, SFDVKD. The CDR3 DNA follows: TGTGCCACCATGAGCGGGGGGCCAGAGGATGAGCAGTTCTTC. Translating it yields CATMSGGPEDEQFF.

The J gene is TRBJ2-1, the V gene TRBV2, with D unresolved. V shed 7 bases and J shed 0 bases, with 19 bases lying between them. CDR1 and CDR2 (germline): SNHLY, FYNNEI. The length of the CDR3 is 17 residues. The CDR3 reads CASTPQDAFSSYNEQFF. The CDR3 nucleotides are TGTGCCAGCACCCCCCAGGATGCTTTTAGCTCCTACAATGAGCAGTTCTTC. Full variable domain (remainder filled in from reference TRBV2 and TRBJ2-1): EPEVTQTPSHQVTQMGQEVILRCVPISNHLYFYWYRQILGQKVEFLVSFYNNEISEKSEIFDDQFSVERPDGSNFTLKIRSTKLEDSAMYFCASTPQDAFSSYNEQFFGPGTRLTVL.

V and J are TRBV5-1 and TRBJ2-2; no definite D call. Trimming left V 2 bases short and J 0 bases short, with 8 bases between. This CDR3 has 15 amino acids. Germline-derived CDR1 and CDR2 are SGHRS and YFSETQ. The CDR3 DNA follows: TGCGCCAGCAGCTTATCAGTCGCGAACACCGGGGAGCTGTTTTTT. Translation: CASSLSVANTGELFF. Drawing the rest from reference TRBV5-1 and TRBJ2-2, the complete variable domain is KAGVTQTPRYLIKTRGQQVTLSCSPISGHRSVSWYQQTPGQGLQFLFEYFSETQRNKGNFPGRFSGRQFSNSRSEMNVSTLELGDSALYLCASSLSVANTGELFFGEGSRLTVL.

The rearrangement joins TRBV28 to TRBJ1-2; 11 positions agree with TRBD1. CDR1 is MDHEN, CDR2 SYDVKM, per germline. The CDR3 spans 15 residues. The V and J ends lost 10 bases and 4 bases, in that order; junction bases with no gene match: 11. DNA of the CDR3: TGTGCCACCGGGACAGGGGGGACGGTGATCTATGGCTACACCTTC. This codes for CATGTGGTVIYGYTF.

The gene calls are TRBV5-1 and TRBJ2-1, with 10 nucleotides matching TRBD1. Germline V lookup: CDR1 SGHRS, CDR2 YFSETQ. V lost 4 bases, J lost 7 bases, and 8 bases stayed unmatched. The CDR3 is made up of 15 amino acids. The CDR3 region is CASSQQGQGRNEQFF. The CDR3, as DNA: TGCGCCAGCAGCCAACAGGGACAGGGGCGGAATGAGCAGTTCTTC.